This TCR beta chain was recorded in a study of blood T cells in healthy people across ages. Primers used in a second PCR of roughly 7 to 11 cycles were a sample-barcoded 5' primer and a J-beta primer mix. Each CDR3 protein is one row after TCRdb ran MiXCR on the 5' RACE reads. The data contain 600,000 to 900,000 distinct CDR3 sequences, roughly 24% of them singletons. The CDR3 sequence is 16 residues long. V was trimmed by 0 bases and J by 2 bases, leaving 16 bases between them. CDR1 is DFQATT and CDR2 is SNEGSKA in the germline V gene (reference sequence). The data also belong to a second study, concerning T cells of mothers and their children.

The sample consisted of blood. The V call is TRBV20-1, the J call TRBJ2-5; TRBD2 might be the D (5 bases). The TCR sequence derives from a boy aged 5-17 years in good health. Written as DNA, the CDR3 is TGCAGTGCTAGAGAAAAAGGAGGCTCCCTGCAAGAGACCCAGTACTTC. It is translated as CSAREKGGSLQETQYF.